Listed below are T cell receptor beta chains from one sample, sequenced in a study of technical replicates of blood from a handful of donors. TCRdb's copy holds only in-frame clones and misses some; the assay was immunoSEQ multiplex PCR. Found here are tens of thousands of clones, 91% of them singletons; the top ten hold about 3.8%. The sample consisted of PBMCs. These receptors were obtained from a human donor in good health. Some clones in this sample may be carry-over from other donors' samples. Each CDR3 is given with its conserved first and last residue. Fields, in order: CDR3 DNA, CDR3 protein, clone size, J gene, D gene, V gene. D genes are given only for firm matches. Part of the rows lack a size; the others show once, few, many or a class for expanded clones.

CDR3nt: TGTGCCAGCAGTTCCAGGGAGGGCAATCAGCCCCAGCATTTT; CDR3aa: CASSSREGNQPQHF; abundance: -; j_gene: TRBJ1-5; d_gene: -; v_gene: TRBV6-1
CDR3nt: TGTGCCAGCTCACCGAGTGGACAGGGGTTGAGGGATGAAAAACTGTTTTTT; CDR3aa: CASSPSGQGLRDEKLFF; abundance: -; j_gene: TRBJ1-4; d_gene: TRBD1; v_gene: TRBV18
CDR3nt: TGTGCCAGCACCGAAGGAGCTAACTATGGCTACACCTTC; CDR3aa: CASTEGANYGYTF; abundance: few; j_gene: TRBJ1-2; d_gene: -; v_gene: TRBV5-8
CDR3nt: TGTGCCAGCAGCTTTTCCCTTAGCGGGACTTACAATGAGCAGTTCTTC; CDR3aa: CASSFSLSGTYNEQFF; abundance: -; j_gene: TRBJ2-1; d_gene: TRBD2; v_gene: TRBV11-3
CDR3nt: TGTGCCAGCAGCTTAGAGAGCGGAGGGAATGAGCAGTTCTTC; CDR3aa: CASSLESGGNEQFF; abundance: -; j_gene: TRBJ2-1; d_gene: -; v_gene: TRBV7-2
CDR3nt: TGTGCCAGCAGCGAAGACAAATTCCAAGAGACCCAGTACTTC; CDR3aa: CASSEDKFQETQYF; abundance: -; j_gene: TRBJ2-5; d_gene: -; v_gene: TRBV2
CDR3nt: TGTGCCATCAGTGAGCCGGGCTCTGGAAACACCATATATTTT; CDR3aa: CAISEPGSGNTIYF; abundance: -; j_gene: TRBJ1-3; d_gene: -; v_gene: TRBV10-3
CDR3nt: TGCGCCAGCAGCGGCCATCGACTCTCAAACCCAGATACGCAGTATTTT; CDR3aa: CASSGHRLSNPDTQYF; abundance: -; j_gene: TRBJ2-3; d_gene: -; v_gene: TRBV4-1
CDR3nt: TGCGCCAGCAGCTTGCAACAGGGTGGTGGCTACACCTTC; CDR3aa: CASSLQQGGGYTF; abundance: -; j_gene: TRBJ1-2; d_gene: -; v_gene: TRBV5-1
CDR3nt: TGCGCCAGCAGCCCTTATGGGGAGCCAGGGAGGGAGACCCAGTACTTC; CDR3aa: CASSPYGEPGRETQYF; abundance: once; j_gene: TRBJ2-5; d_gene: -; v_gene: TRBV4-3
CDR3nt: TGTGCCAGCAGCTTTCCGGGACAGGGTTCCGACGAGCAGTACTTC; CDR3aa: CASSFPGQGSDEQYF; abundance: few; j_gene: TRBJ2-7; d_gene: TRBD1; v_gene: TRBV5-8
CDR3nt: TGTGCCAGCAGCCACCGGACTAGCGGGAGGCCGGGGGAGCAGTACTTC; CDR3aa: CASSHRTSGRPGEQYF; abundance: -; j_gene: TRBJ2-7; d_gene: TRBD2; v_gene: TRBV4-2
CDR3nt: TGTGCCAGTAGGGACAGGGGAGGCAATTCACCCCTCCACTTT; CDR3aa: CASRDRGGNSPLHF; abundance: -; j_gene: TRBJ1-6; d_gene: TRBD1; v_gene: TRBV19
CDR3nt: TGCGCCAGCAGTGAGAGGGGGATTGAAGCTTTCTTT; CDR3aa: CASSERGIEAFF; abundance: once; j_gene: TRBJ1-1; d_gene: -; v_gene: TRBV10-2
CDR3nt: TGTGCCAGCAGTGAACCGGGACAGGCCTACAATGAGCAGTTCTTC; CDR3aa: CASSEPGQAYNEQFF; abundance: -; j_gene: TRBJ2-1; d_gene: TRBD1; v_gene: TRBV6-1
CDR3nt: TGTGCCAGCAGCTTAGGGTTCGCCCAGACTTACACCGGGGAGCTGTTTTTT; CDR3aa: CASSLGFAQTYTGELFF; abundance: -; j_gene: TRBJ2-2; d_gene: -; v_gene: TRBV7-2
CDR3nt: TGTGCCAGCAGTTTATGGGACAGCCTGCGCGACTACACCTTC; CDR3aa: CASSLWDSLRDYTF; abundance: -; j_gene: TRBJ1-2; d_gene: -; v_gene: TRBV28
CDR3nt: TGTGCCAGCAGCTCACAGGGGGAGGTCGGCTACACCTTC; CDR3aa: CASSSQGEVGYTF; abundance: -; j_gene: TRBJ1-2; d_gene: TRBD1; v_gene: TRBV5-4
CDR3nt: TGCGCCAGCAGCTGGCCCGGGGGACAGGGGTCCTACAATGAGCAGTTCTTC; CDR3aa: CASSWPGGQGSYNEQFF; abundance: -; j_gene: TRBJ2-1; d_gene: TRBD1; v_gene: TRBV5-1
CDR3nt: TGTGCCAGCAGCTTAGCGGACAGGAGCTATGGCTACACCTTC; CDR3aa: CASSLADRSYGYTF; abundance: -; j_gene: TRBJ1-2; d_gene: TRBD1; v_gene: TRBV7-9
CDR3nt: TGTGCCAGCAGGCCAGGACTAGCGGACGAGCAGTACTTC; CDR3aa: CASRPGLADEQYF; abundance: -; j_gene: TRBJ2-7; d_gene: TRBD2; v_gene: TRBV5-4
CDR3nt: TGTGCCAGCACCCCCTCCCCCCAGGGCCCTCAAGAGACCCAGTACTTC; CDR3aa: CASTPSPQGPQETQYF; abundance: -; j_gene: TRBJ2-5; d_gene: -; v_gene: TRBV7-8
CDR3nt: TGTGCTAGTGGTTTGGCGGGTTTCGACTATGGCTACACCTTC; CDR3aa: CASGLAGFDYGYTF; abundance: -; j_gene: TRBJ1-2; d_gene: -; v_gene: TRBV12-5
CDR3nt: TGTGCCAGCAGCTACAGGGGACGGAATTCACCCCTCCACTTT; CDR3aa: CASSYRGRNSPLHF; abundance: -; j_gene: TRBJ1-6; d_gene: TRBD1; v_gene: TRBV11-2
CDR3nt: TGTGCCAGCAGCCCAAAACCCGGGACAAGTTATGGCTACACCTTC; CDR3aa: CASSPKPGTSYGYTF; abundance: -; j_gene: TRBJ1-2; d_gene: -; v_gene: TRBV5-6
CDR3nt: TGTGCCAGCAGGTATGACAGGGGGCGCGGAGCTTTCTTT; CDR3aa: CASRYDRGRGAFF; abundance: -; j_gene: TRBJ1-1; d_gene: TRBD1; v_gene: TRBV6-1
CDR3nt: TGCGCCAGCAGCCAAGTGGAGTACGAGCAGTACTTC; CDR3aa: CASSQVEYEQYF; abundance: -; j_gene: TRBJ2-7; d_gene: -; v_gene: TRBV4-3
CDR3nt: TGTGCCAGCAGCGTAGAGAGCGCCTCGAGCTCCTACGAGCAGTACTTC; CDR3aa: CASSVESASSSYEQYF; abundance: -; j_gene: TRBJ2-7; d_gene: -; v_gene: TRBV9
CDR3nt: TGTGCCAGCAGTGGGTCACAGGGGGCCCTCGTCTATGGCTACACCTTC; CDR3aa: CASSGSQGALVYGYTF; abundance: -; j_gene: TRBJ1-2; d_gene: TRBD1; v_gene: TRBV27
CDR3nt: TGTGCCAGCAGCCAACGTCGCGGGGAGCAGGGCTACACCTTC; CDR3aa: CASSQRRGEQGYTF; abundance: once; j_gene: TRBJ1-2; d_gene: -; v_gene: TRBV14
CDR3nt: TGTGCCAGCTCCCCGGGGAGGGGTTCGGCCAAAAACATTCAGTACTTC; CDR3aa: CASSPGRGSAKNIQYF; abundance: -; j_gene: TRBJ2-4; d_gene: TRBD2; v_gene: TRBV7-8
CDR3nt: TGTGCCAGCAGCTTCTCCCAGGACAGCCTGAACACTGAAGCTTTCTTT; CDR3aa: CASSFSQDSLNTEAFF; abundance: -; j_gene: TRBJ1-1; d_gene: -; v_gene: TRBV7-3
CDR3nt: TGCGCCAGCAGCTTGGGGGCCTCTATGAACACTGAAGCTTTCTTT; CDR3aa: CASSLGASMNTEAFF; abundance: -; j_gene: TRBJ1-1; d_gene: -; v_gene: TRBV5-1
CDR3nt: TGTGCCATCAGTGGGACAGGGGACTCACCCCTCCACTTT; CDR3aa: CAISGTGDSPLHF; abundance: -; j_gene: TRBJ1-6; d_gene: TRBD1; v_gene: TRBV10-3
CDR3nt: TGTGCCAGCACCCCAGGCTATGGCTACACCTTC; CDR3aa: CASTPGYGYTF; abundance: -; j_gene: TRBJ1-2; d_gene: -; v_gene: TRBV6-6
CDR3nt: TGCGCCAGCAGCTTGGTCTCTGGGAGGGGCACTGAAGCTTTCTTT; CDR3aa: CASSLVSGRGTEAFF; abundance: few; j_gene: TRBJ1-1; d_gene: -; v_gene: TRBV5-1
CDR3nt: TGTGCCAGCAGTTTCCAGACAGGGGGCTTGAAAGCTTTCTTT; CDR3aa: CASSFQTGGLKAFF; abundance: few; j_gene: TRBJ1-1; d_gene: TRBD1; v_gene: TRBV6-5
CDR3nt: TGCGCCAGCAGCATTCAGGGGAACACTGAAGCTTTCTTT; CDR3aa: CASSIQGNTEAFF; abundance: -; j_gene: TRBJ1-1; d_gene: -; v_gene: TRBV5-1
CDR3nt: TGCGCCAGCAGCCCCGTGGGAACGCGGGCAACCTCCTACGAGCAGTACTTC; CDR3aa: CASSPVGTRATSYEQYF; abundance: -; j_gene: TRBJ2-7; d_gene: -; v_gene: TRBV4-3
CDR3nt: TGTGCCAGCAGTCCGACAGGCCTCTATGGCTACACCTTC; CDR3aa: CASSPTGLYGYTF; abundance: -; j_gene: TRBJ1-2; d_gene: -; v_gene: TRBV5-4